This TCR beta chain was profiled in a study of T cells in Graves' hyperthyroidism and ophthalmopathy. The authors obtained PBMCs from over 8 ml of fresh peripheral blood. There were TCR beta CDR3 regions amplified from RNA transcripts. The HTBI primer set drove a first-round RT-PCR of the TCR CDR3. TCRdb recomputed calls from the multiplex PCR reads with MiXCR, one row per CDR3 protein. The table includes hundreds of thousands of distinct CDR3 sequences, approximately 15% detected once. The specimen was blood. This clonotype was obtained from a man between 18 and 35 years old with Graves' ophthalmopathy.

The CDR3 here is CASSSEPFSTDTQYF. The CDR3 bases are TGTGCCAGCAGCTCCGAGCCTTTTAGCACAGATACGCAGTATTTT. The V gene is TRBV7-6, the J gene TRBJ2-3; D uncertain. The germline V gene has CDR1 SGHVS and CDR2 FNYEAQ. V was pared by 4 bases and J by 0 bases, with 11 bases between. This CDR3 comprises 15 residues.